The table lists the clone carrying this TCR beta chain with a few counts. This sample stems from a study of blood T cells in healthy people across ages. With a J-beta primer mix and a sample-barcoded 5' primer, a second PCR ran about 7 to 12 cycles. Samples each returned at least 3 million CDR3-containing paired-end reads. MiXCR, applied by TCRdb to the 5' RACE reads, yields one record per CDR3 protein. The sample shows over 1,200,000 distinct CDR3 sequences, almost 60% of them seen only once. Germline V gene sequence: CDR1 LGHNA, CDR2 YSLEER. Trimming cost V 4 bases and J 3 bases, with 15 bases left between them. The CDR3 length is 15 residues.

The TCR comes from a man between 18 and 35 years old in good health. This chain links TRBV4-3 with TRBJ1-1; the D gene is possibly TRBD1 (5 bases). Sample: blood. The CDR3 is CASSPIEGVYTEAFF. CDR3 DNA sequence: TGCGCCAGCAGCCCTATCGAAGGGGTCTACACTGAAGCTTTCTTT.